These T cell receptor beta chains were read from a single sample in a study of shared clonotypes between healthy human individuals. Measured with immunoSEQ multiplex PCR; TCRdb has only the in-frame clones, and not every one. The table records approximately 2.3 million clones, 80% to 95% of them present only once. The sequenced material came from naive CD4+ T cells from PBMCs. The receptors were sampled from a man aged 18 to 35 in good health. Some clones in this sample may be carry-over from other donors' samples. Each CDR3 is given with its conserved first and last residue.

v_call | cdr3_aa
TRBV4-1 | CASSPGGIVTDTQYF
TRBV5-4 | CASSLTGGHEQYF
TRBV7-2 | CAIYARTGGASSGYTF
TRBV27 | CASSADRGREKLFF
TRBV23-1 | CASSQSHGGEQPQHF
TRBV11-1 | CASRPLAGYNEQFF
TRBV27 | CASSYRDRGLYGYTF
TRBV9 | CASSVAGESYNEQFF
TRBV7-3 | CASSLLSGTSTDTQYF
TRBV18 | CASSPQGGTEAFF
TRBV7-9 | CASSLTRASGADTQYF
TRBV7-2 | CASSSGQSREKLFF
TRBV4-2 | CASSSQTGVRTEAFF